A single sample gave rise to the 25 T cell receptor beta chains below, sequenced in a study of blood T cell repertoires in COVID-19. The assay was immunoSEQ multiplex PCR, and TCRdb's table has in-frame clones only and misses some. The table has some 150,000 clones, around 90% seen once; the top ten hold over 3.5%. Input material: peripheral blood. These receptors were taken from a woman aged 60-75 years with active or convalescent COVID-19.

The rearrangement uses TRBV2 and TRBJ1-1; 7 bases are a match to TRBD1. This CDR3 region has 12 residues. Germline V gene data show CDR1 as SNHLY and CDR2 as FYNNEI. The junction had 9 bases not matched to a gene; V was cut back by 6 bases and J by 11 bases. The DNA of the CDR3 is TGTGCCAGCAGAGACCACAGGGGCCTGGCTTTCTTT. It specifies CASRDHRGLAFF. The full variable domain, its missing parts supplied by reference TRBV2 and TRBJ1-1, is EPEVTQTPSHQVTQMGQEVILRCVPISNHLYFYWYRQILGQKVEFLVSFYNNEISEKSEIFDDQFSVERPDGSNFTLKIRSTKLEDSAMYFCASRDHRGLAFFGQGTRLTVV.

Only a few counts were recorded for this clone. The rearrangement links TRBV5-4 to TRBJ1-6, with a tentative D call TRBD1 (5 bases). V lost 3 bases, J lost 15 bases, and 19 bases lay in between. This CDR3 has 14 residues. The germline V gene has CDR1 SGHNT and CDR2 YYREEE (reference sequence). The CDR3 loop reads CASSYDSRPWVLHF. The CDR3 DNA is TGTGCCAGCAGCTACGACAGCCGCCCTTGGGTCCTCCACTTT.

The V and J genes are TRBV5-6 and TRBJ1-2; 9 nucleotides align to TRBD1. V lost 4 bases, J lost 5 bases, and 9 bases stayed unmatched. The CDR3 spans 15 residues. Germline V gene lookup returns CDR1 SGHDT and CDR2 YYEEEE. The DNA of the CDR3 is TGTGCCAGCAGCCCCCGGGACAGGGAGAGGTATGGCTACACCTTC. This gives the protein CASSPRDRERYGYTF.

This sequence joins TRBV24-1 and TRBJ1-1, with D possibly matching TRBD1 (6 bases). Germline assignment: CDR1 KGHDR and CDR2 SFDVKD. The CDR3 is 19 amino acids. Trimming pared 1 base from V and 3 bases from J, leaving 23 bases between. In nucleotides, the CDR3 is TGTGCCACCAGTGATTTCAGGCAGGGGCGATGGAGGACGGACACTGAAGCTTTCTTT. It yields the protein CATSDFRQGRWRTDTEAFF.

This clone occurred once. This sequence joins TRBV3-1 (or the pseudogene TRBV3-2) and TRBJ2-5; TRBD2 aligns across 8 bases. V trimming: 1 base; J trimming: 2 bases; junction bases outside the gene matches: 3. CDR1 and CDR2 from the germline V gene are LGHDT and YNNKEL (reference sequence). CDR3 length equals 15 residues. The CDR3 spells CASSQGLAGQETQYF. CDR3 nucleotides: TGTGCCAGCAGCCAAGGGTTAGCGGGGCAAGAGACCCAGTACTTC.

The chain has TRBV5-1 and TRBJ1-5; maybe TRBD1 (5 bases). Germline CDR1 reads SGHRS; CDR2 reads YFSETQ. CDR3 length: 14 residues. V gave up 4 bases and J gave up 6 bases, with 14 bases separating them. The CDR3: CASSPGEGFQPQHF. The CDR3 DNA follows: TGCGCCAGCAGCCCCGGGGAGGGGTTTCAGCCCCAGCATTTT. Complete variable domain (other parts from reference TRBV5-1 and TRBJ1-5): KAGVTQTPRYLIKTRGQQVTLSCSPISGHRSVSWYQQTPGQGLQFLFEYFSETQRNKGNFPGRFSGRQFSNSRSEMNVSTLELGDSALYLCASSPGEGFQPQHFGDGTRLSIL.

The CDR3 loop is CASTFGPEAFF. CDR3 in DNA: TGTGCCAGCACCTTTGGCCCTGAAGCTTTCTTT. The rearrangement joins TRBV6-1 to TRBJ1-1; no definite D call. Germline CDR1 MNHNS, CDR2 SASEGT. Deletions cut 7 bases from V and 6 bases from J, with 9 bases between. This CDR3 spans 11 amino acids.

The rearrangement uses TRBV1 and TRBJ2-7; no check of the table's D call, TRBD2, against the DNA was made. TRBV1 is a known pseudogene. The CDR3 totals 17 residues. The CDR3 sequence is CTSSPLPVRGASYEQYF. CDR3 nucleotides: TGCACCAGCAGCCCCCTCCCGGTGCGGGGGGCATCTTACGAGCAGTACTTC.

This rearrangement joins TRBV14 to TRBJ2-2, with a weak D call TRBD1 (6 bases). CDR3 length: 16 residues. The germline V gene encodes CDR1 SGHDN and CDR2 FVKESK. The V end lost 4 bases, the J end lost 0 bases, and 12 bases lay between the germline ends. In nucleotides, the CDR3 is TGTGCCAGCAGCCCGAGGACAGAATCGAACACCGGGGAGCTGTTTTTT. Its translation: CASSPRTESNTGELFF.

The CDR3: CASSLVGTGLEKLFF. The CDR3, as DNA: TGTGCCAGCAGCTTAGTCGGGACAGGGTTGGAAAAACTGTTTTTT. This chain connects TRBV7-2 to TRBJ1-4, with TRBD1 matching 9 bases. The CDR3 loop spans 15 amino acids. After removal of 1 base from V and 8 bases from J, the junction contained 5 bases not matched to a gene. Germline V gene sequence: CDR1 SGHTA, CDR2 FQGNSA. Filled out from reference TRBV7-2 and TRBJ1-4, the complete variable domain reads GAGVSQSPSNKVTEKGKDVELRCDPISGHTALYWYRQSLGQGLEFLIYFQGNSAPDKSGLPSDRFSAERTGGSVSTLTIQRTQQEDSAVYLCASSLVGTGLEKLFFGSGTQLSVL.

In its sample, this clone was seen a few times. The chain carries TRBV7-8 and TRBJ1-5; 9 bases fit TRBD1. Germline assignment: CDR1 SGHVS and CDR2 FQNEAQ. The ends lost 6 bases at V and 4 bases at J; junction bases unmatched: 7. The CDR3 has 15 residues. This chain's CDR3 is CASSRGQGMNQPQHF. The CDR3 DNA reads as TGTGCCAGCAGTCGGGGACAGGGAATGAATCAGCCCCAGCATTTT.

The chain uses TRBV6-4 and TRBJ1-1; 7 bases agree with TRBD1. This CDR3 comprises 14 residues. V trimming: 3 bases; J trimming: 1 base; junction bases outside the gene matches: 2. The germline CDR1 and CDR2 sequences are MRHNA and SNTAGT. The CDR3 is CASSEDRANTEAFF. The CDR3 DNA reads as TGTGCCAGCAGTGAAGACAGGGCGAACACTGAAGCTTTCTTT.

The rearrangement links TRBV6-1 to TRBJ2-1; D is perhaps TRBD2 (7 bases). The CDR3 spans 14 residues. Germline V lookup: CDR1 MNHNS, CDR2 SASEGT. V was shortened by 3 bases and J by 8 bases, with 14 bases between the two germline ends. CDR3 in DNA: TGTGCCAGCAGTGACCGGGGGGCAGGAGATGAGCAGTTCTTC. Amino acids: CASSDRGAGDEQFF.

A remark on this clone: Other DNA sequences from this sample encode an identical CDR3 as well. V and J are TRBV19 and TRBJ1-1, with TRBD1 matching 7 bases. V gave up 1 base and J gave up 1 base; unmatched junction bases: 0. The CDR3 length is 14 residues. Per the germline V gene, CDR1 is LNHDA and CDR2 is SQIVND (reference sequence). CDR3 sequence (DNA): TGTGCCAGTAGTATAGGGACAGGGAACACTGAAGCTTTCTTT. Translation gives CASSIGTGNTEAFF.

The rearrangement joins TRBV6-5 to TRBJ1-2, with unresolved D. This CDR3 is 14 amino acids long. The germline V and J ends were trimmed by 4 bases and 5 bases, with 14 bases remaining between them. Germline V gene sequence: CDR1 MNHEY, CDR2 SVGAGI. Here the CDR3 DNA reads TGTGCCAGCAGTTCTACTCCCCTTACTTATGGCTACACCTTC. Residues: CASSSTPLTYGYTF.

This chain uses TRBV5-1 with TRBJ2-5; 9 nucleotides agree with TRBD1. Trimming cost V 5 bases and J 2 bases; bases outside gene matches: 7. CDR1 SGHRS and CDR2 YFSETQ come from the germline V gene. The CDR3 extends over 15 amino acids. The CDR3 loop is CASSLSGTGQETQYF. The CDR3, as DNA: TGCGCCAGCAGTTTATCCGGGACAGGGCAAGAGACCCAGTACTTC.

V usage is TRBV7-2 and J usage is TRBJ2-2; D gene ambiguous. CDR3 length equals 12 residues. CDR1 is SGHTA, CDR2 FQGNSA, per germline. V was pared by 5 bases and J by 6 bases, with 7 bases between. The CDR3 DNA sequence: TGTGCCAGCAGCCCTGTGTCCGGGGAGCTGTTTTTT. It is translated as CASSPVSGELFF. The full variable domain, in which reference TRBV7-2 and TRBJ2-2 provide the parts outside the CDR3, is GAGVSQSPSNKVTEKGKDVELRCDPISGHTALYWYRQSLGQGLEFLIYFQGNSAPDKSGLPSDRFSAERTGGSVSTLTIQRTQQEDSAVYLCASSPVSGELFFGEGSRLTVL.

The V and J genes are TRBV3-1 (or the pseudogene TRBV3-2) and TRBJ1-4, with 11 nucleotides matching TRBD1. V dropped 0 bases and J dropped 3; count of bases not matched to a gene: 3. The CDR3 has 17 residues. The V gene's germline CDR1 is LGHDT and CDR2 YNNKEL (reference sequence). Written as DNA, the CDR3 is TGTGCCAGCAGCCAAGATCCGGGACAGGGGGCTAATGAAAAACTGTTTTTT. It is translated as CASSQDPGQGANEKLFF.

The chain links TRBV7-8 to TRBJ2-1, with D perhaps TRBD1 (6 bases). V lost 7 bases to trimming and J lost 0 bases, with 16 bases between them. The CDR3 totals 16 residues. Germline V gives CDR1 SGHVS, CDR2 FQNEAQ. The CDR3 reads CASTGDSFGSYNEQFF. In DNA form, the CDR3 reads TGTGCCAGCACAGGGGATTCTTTTGGCTCCTACAATGAGCAGTTCTTC.

The V gene is TRBV4-3, the J gene TRBJ1-2; a weak D match, TRBD1 (6 bases). The germline V and J ends were trimmed by 0 bases and 6 bases, with 11 bases remaining between them. In germline, CDR1 is LGHNA, CDR2 YSLEER. This CDR3 contains 14 residues. The CDR3 DNA sequence: TGCGCCAGCAGCCAAGAGGGGGGGCGAGATGGCTACACCTTC. It codes for CASSQEGGRDGYTF.

V and J are TRBV6-5 and TRBJ2-7, with TRBD1 as a possible D gene (5 bases). CDR1 and CDR2 (germline): MNHEY, SVGAGI. This CDR3 has 15 amino acids. V shed 5 bases and J shed 1 base, with 15 bases lying between them. The CDR3 region is CASSTSGHLSYEQYF. The CDR3 nucleotides read TGTGCCAGCAGTACCTCAGGGCACCTTTCCTACGAGCAGTACTTC.

V usage is TRBV7-2 and J usage is TRBJ1-1; 9 bases line up with TRBD1. The CDR3 is 15 amino acids. V dropped 0 bases and J dropped 4; count of bases not matched to a gene: 3. CDR1 and CDR2 (germline): SGHTA, FQGNSA. CDR3 DNA sequence: TGTGCCAGCAGCTTAGCGACAGGGGGGACCACTGAAGCTTTCTTT. It specifies CASSLATGGTTEAFF. Full variable domain (remainder filled in from reference TRBV7-2 and TRBJ1-1): GAGVSQSPSNKVTEKGKDVELRCDPISGHTALYWYRQSLGQGLEFLIYFQGNSAPDKSGLPSDRFSAERTGGSVSTLTIQRTQQEDSAVYLCASSLATGGTTEAFFGQGTRLTVV.

This chain's CDR3 is CASSFRDRSYNEQFF. The DNA for the CDR3 is TGTGCCAGCAGTTTCCGGGACAGGTCCTACAATGAGCAGTTCTTC. The gene calls are TRBV7-6 and TRBJ2-1; 8 bases agree with TRBD1. The CDR3 runs 15 residues. J lost 1 base, V lost 6 bases, and 5 bases had no gene match. Per germline, CDR1 SGHVS and CDR2 FNYEAQ.

The chain links TRBV7-9 to TRBJ1-2; possible D gene TRBD1, 6 bases. The CDR3 sequence is 13 residues long. The V end lost 4 bases, the J end lost 7 bases, and 13 bases lay between the germline ends. Germline CDR1 is SEHNR and CDR2 is FQNEAQ (reference sequence). CDR3 bases: TGTGCCAGCAGCTCAACCCAGGGGTCTGGCTACACCTTC. Translated: CASSSTQGSGYTF.

The chain employs TRBV5-4 and TRBJ2-3; 7 bases match TRBD1. The V segment lost 3 bases and the J segment 1 base; nucleotides outside the gene matches: 5. The CDR3 covers 15 residues. The germline CDR1 and CDR2 sequences are SGHNT and YYREEE (reference sequence). The chain's CDR3 is CASSSRQGGTDTQYF. The CDR3 DNA reads as TGTGCCAGCAGCTCCCGACAGGGCGGCACAGATACGCAGTATTTT.